This T cell receptor (beta chain) stems from a study of PD-1 blockade in mismatch repair-deficient tumors. Sequencing was performed with immunoSEQ multiplex PCR; in TCRdb, only in-frame clones are kept and a portion is missing. Of some 16,000 clones in the sample, approximately 84% were seen once. Germline lookup yields CDR1 SGHDN and CDR2 FVKESK. With V trimmed by 0 bases and J by 4 bases, 8 bases remained unmatched. This CDR3 is built from 17 residues. This clone has just one count. What it recognizes is unknown. As for time point: approximately 9-day in vitro stimulation with candidate neoantigen peptide 5.

The chain couples TRBV14 to TRBJ2-5; TRBD1 agrees at 10 bases. This receptor was taken from an adult with mismatch repair-deficient cancer. The sequencing used cells cultured in vitro, collected from a patient treated with pembrolizumab. CDR3 DNA: TGTGCCAGCAGCCAAGATTTGGGACAGGGGACGGGAGAGACCCAGTACTTC. It encodes CASSQDLGQGTGETQYF.